The 29 T cell receptor beta chains given below trace back to one sample, sequenced in a study of T cell responses to AZD1222 COVID-19 vaccine. Only in-frame clones appear in the TCRdb table, and some are missing; sequencing was by immunoSEQ multiplex PCR. The sample lists 84,000 or so clones; 75% to 90% were seen once. Sequences were derived from peripheral blood, sampled on day 0 of AZD1222 vaccination. These TCRs come from an adult in good health.

As to this clone: This CDR3 is also generated by other DNA sequences in the sample. The chain recombines TRBV5-1 with TRBJ2-2; D call uncertain. V lost 2 bases to trimming and J lost 1 base, with 6 bases between them. The germline CDR1 and CDR2 sequences are SGHRS and YFSETQ. This CDR3 has 14 residues. CDR3 nucleotides: TGCGCCAGCAGCTTTAGCAGGAACACCGGGGAGCTGTTTTTT. This sequence encodes CASSFSRNTGELFF. Drawing the rest from reference TRBV5-1 and TRBJ2-2, the complete variable domain is KAGVTQTPRYLIKTRGQQVTLSCSPISGHRSVSWYQQTPGQGLQFLFEYFSETQRNKGNFPGRFSGRQFSNSRSEMNVSTLELGDSALYLCASSFSRNTGELFFGEGSRLTVL.

The rearrangement links TRBV19 to TRBJ1-2, with 7 bases that match TRBD1. This CDR3 has 15 residues. The germline V gene encodes CDR1 LNHDA and CDR2 SQIVND (reference sequence). Trimming took 7 bases from V and 0 from J; bases not matched to a gene: 8. This CDR3 is CASTQGTVANYGYTF. CDR3 nucleotide sequence: TGTGCCAGTACCCAGGGGACAGTAGCTAACTATGGCTACACCTTC.

This chain connects TRBV5-5 to TRBJ1-1; TRBD1 aligns across 9 bases. Germline CDR1 and CDR2: SGHKS and YYEKEE (reference sequence). This CDR3 has 13 residues. The junction had 6 bases not matched to a gene; V was cut back by 0 bases and J by 12 bases. The CDR3: CASSLAGTGYPFF. CDR3 bases: TGTGCCAGCAGCTTGGCCGGGACAGGGTATCCTTTCTTT.

This chain connects TRBV28 to TRBJ1-6; 8 bases fit TRBD1. The CDR3 is 15 amino acids. Germline CDR1 reads MDHEN; CDR2 reads SYDVKM. With 2 bases clipped from V and 7 bases from J, the junction kept 4 bases outside the gene matches. The CDR3 spells CASSLDRTGNSPLHF. CDR3 nucleotides: TGTGCCAGCAGTTTAGATAGGACAGGGAATTCACCCCTCCACTTT.

For the CDR3, the DNA is TGTGCCTGGAGTGTAGGAGGGGGCAATCAGCCCCAGCATTTT. Its protein product is CAWSVGGGNQPQHF. This rearrangement joins TRBV30 to TRBJ1-5, with a weak D call TRBD1 (5 bases). This CDR3 contains 14 residues. Germline values: CDR1 GTSNPN, CDR2 SVGIG (reference sequence). The V and J ends lost 0 bases and 2 bases respectively, with 8 bases between them.

The chain carries TRBV19 and TRBJ2-7; the D call may be TRBD1 or TRBD2 (6 bases each). Per the germline V gene, CDR1 is LNHDA and CDR2 is SQIVND (reference sequence). The CDR3 runs 15 residues. Trimming removed 2 bases at V and 0 bases at J, with 11 bases between. CDR3 protein: CASSISGATSYEQYF. The DNA for the CDR3 is TGTGCCAGTAGTATATCGGGGGCCACCTCCTACGAGCAGTACTTC.

The CDR3 is CASSTETGYEQYF. Here the CDR3 DNA reads TGTGCCAGTAGTACAGAGACAGGCTACGAGCAGTACTTC. This chain links TRBV19 with TRBJ2-7, with D possibly TRBD1 on 6 matching bases. V lost 4 bases to trimming and J lost 3 bases, with 10 bases between them. The CDR3 covers 13 residues. Germline values: CDR1 LNHDA, CDR2 SQIVND (reference sequence).

The chain has TRBV2 and TRBJ2-7; 12 bases align to TRBD2. CDR1 and CDR2 from the germline V gene are SNHLY and FYNNEI. This CDR3 contains 14 residues. J was trimmed by 0 bases and V by 6 bases; bases with no gene match: 0. Written as DNA, the CDR3 is TGTGCCAGCAGGACTAGCGGGAGCTCCTACGAGCAGTACTTC. Protein sequence: CASRTSGSSYEQYF.

This chain uses TRBV9 with TRBJ1-1; 8 bases match TRBD1. This CDR3 has 14 residues. Germline V CDR1 and CDR2: SGDLS, YYNGEE. V trimming: 4 bases; J trimming: 11 bases; junction bases outside the gene matches: 13. CDR3 DNA: TGTGCCAGCAGCACCAAGACAGGGGCGGGCTCGGCTTTCTTT. Protein sequence: CASSTKTGAGSAFF. Full variable domain (missing parts from reference TRBV9 and TRBJ1-1): DSGVTQTPKHLITATGQRVTLRCSPRSGDLSVYWYQQSLDQGLQFLIQYYNGEERAKGNILERFSAQQFPDLHSELNLSSLELGDSALYFCASSTKTGAGSAFFGQGTRLTVV.

V usage is TRBV10-3 and J usage is TRBJ1-5, with D uncertain. The V end was cut by 2 bases, the J end by 2 bases, with 10 bases between. In germline, CDR1 is ENHRY, CDR2 SYGVKD. The CDR3 consists of 15 residues. CDR3 amino acids: CAISEGRAGNQPQHF. Written as DNA, the CDR3 is TGTGCCATCAGTGAGGGGAGGGCGGGCAATCAGCCCCAGCATTTT.

A remark on this clone: Germline is not matched at one junction end, which may reflect a read error. The chain carries TRBV4-1 and TRBJ2-2; D is undetermined. In germline, CDR1 is MGHRA, CDR2 YSYEKL. The CDR3 runs to 15 residues. CDR3 loop: CASSQDYPKTGELFF. In DNA form, the CDR3 reads TGCGCCAGCAGCCAAGATTACCCGAAAACCGGGGAGCTGTTTTTT.

This clone was observed a handful of times. The chain employs TRBV5-1 and TRBJ2-7; D may be TRBD1 (6 bases). The V and J ends lost 0 bases and 5 bases respectively, with 12 bases between them. The CDR3 length is 14 residues. CDR1 SGHRS and CDR2 YFSETQ come from the germline V gene. CDR3 sequence (DNA): TGCGCCAGCAGCTTGGCGGCAGGGGCTGACGAGCAGTACTTC. Its protein product is CASSLAAGADEQYF.

The chain couples TRBV7-2 to TRBJ1-1; D uncertain. Trimming took off 11 bases at V and 0 bases at J, with 10 bases between the two ends. The CDR3 spans 12 residues. In germline, CDR1 is SGHTA, CDR2 FQGNSA. For the CDR3, the DNA is TGTGCCGGCGGGCGGATGAACACTGAAGCTTTCTTT. It translates to CAGGRMNTEAFF.

The genes are TRBV28 and TRBJ2-3; 8 bases align to TRBD2. CDR1 is MDHEN, CDR2 SYDVKM, per germline. The ends lost 8 bases at V and 2 bases at J; junction bases unmatched: 3. The CDR3 covers 13 residues. Here the CDR3 reads CASCSGVTDTQYF. CDR3 DNA: TGTGCCAGCTGTAGCGGGGTCACAGATACGCAGTATTTT.

The gene calls are TRBV4-2 and TRBJ2-7, with 11 bases matching TRBD2. Per the germline V gene, CDR1 is LGHNA and CDR2 is YNFKEQ. CDR3 length equals 17 residues. The junction had 8 bases not matched to a gene; V was cut back by 4 bases and J by 0 bases. CDR3 bases: TGTGCCAGCAGCCGGCAGCTGGGACTAGCGGACTCCTACGAGCAGTACTTC. Translating it yields CASSRQLGLADSYEQYF.

The chain recombines TRBV6-2 or TRBV6-3 with TRBJ2-3; perhaps TRBD2 as D (5 bases). Germline CDR1 reads MNHEY; CDR2 reads SVGEGT. CDR3 length equals 15 residues. Trimming removed 2 bases at V and 1 base at J, with 10 bases between. CDR3 residues: CASSYRDRGTDTQYF. CDR3 bases: TGTGCCAGCAGTTACCGGGATAGAGGCACAGATACGCAGTATTTT.

The chain employs TRBV28 and TRBJ1-6, with D possibly TRBD1 on 5 matching bases. V lost 4 bases to trimming and J lost 13 bases, with 17 bases between them. The germline V gene has CDR1 MDHEN and CDR2 SYDVKM. This CDR3 is 14 amino acids long. The CDR3 here is CASSSDRRGTPLHF. For the CDR3, the DNA is TGTGCCAGCAGTTCCGACAGACGGGGGACCCCCCTCCACTTT.

The chain links TRBV28 to TRBJ2-1, with 13 bases matching TRBD2. CDR3 length: 17 residues. V was pared by 5 bases and J by 9 bases, with 13 bases of the junction left unmatched. CDR1 is MDHEN and CDR2 is SYDVKM in the germline V gene. The chain's CDR3 is CASSKGTSGISGFEQFF. Written as DNA, the CDR3 is TGTGCCAGCAGTAAAGGGACTAGCGGGATCTCCGGGTTTGAGCAGTTCTTC.

This clone has just one count. The chain carries TRBV18 and TRBJ2-1; D is unresolved. Deletions cut 3 bases from V and 5 bases from J, with 11 bases between. CDR1 KGHSH and CDR2 LQKENI come from the germline V gene. The CDR3 spans 14 residues. CDR3 residues: CASSPGLGNNEQFF. The DNA of the CDR3 is TGTGCCAGCTCACCTGGTCTAGGGAACAATGAGCAGTTCTTC.

V usage is TRBV29-1 and J usage is TRBJ2-4; maybe TRBD1 (7 bases). The V end lost 4 bases, the J end lost 0 bases, and 19 bases lay between the germline ends. The CDR3 totals 17 residues. Germline loops: CDR1 SQVTM, CDR2 ANQGSEA. This chain's CDR3 is CSVGGDRHNLAKNIQYF. In DNA form, the CDR3 reads TGCAGCGTTGGGGGGGACAGACATAATCTAGCCAAAAACATTCAGTACTTC.

This chain links TRBV21-1 with TRBJ1-4. TRBV21-1 is described as a pseudogene. The length of the CDR3 is 18 residues. DNA of the CDR3: TGTGCCAGCATCCATAGGGCGGCTCGGGACGTGGCTAATGAAAAACTGTTTTTT. As protein: CASIHRAARDVANEKLFF.

The chain combines TRBV9 with TRBJ2-7; the match to TRBD2 covers 7 bases. V dropped 0 bases and J dropped 3; count of bases not matched to a gene: 6. The germline CDR1 and CDR2 sequences are SGDLS and YYNGEE. The CDR3 consists of 15 residues. CDR3 region: CASSVGTRGHYEQYF. The DNA for the CDR3 is TGTGCCAGCAGCGTAGGGACTAGAGGCCACTACGAGCAGTACTTC.

The chain combines TRBV18 with TRBJ2-7; perhaps TRBD1 as D (7 bases). CDR1 and CDR2 (germline): KGHSH, LQKENI. This CDR3 has 15 residues. Trimming left V 3 bases short and J 1 base short, with 13 bases between. This CDR3 is CASSPEGAESYEQYF. The CDR3 DNA reads as TGTGCCAGCTCACCGGAGGGGGCTGAATCCTACGAGCAGTACTTC.

This clone was recorded only once. The chain links TRBV28 to TRBJ1-2, with 9 bases matching TRBD1. The CDR3 has 17 residues. V trimming: 5 bases; J trimming: 2 bases; junction bases outside the gene matches: 12. Germline V gene lookup returns CDR1 MDHEN and CDR2 SYDVKM. CDR3 amino acids: CASSILSGTGTNYGYTF. CDR3 DNA: TGTGCCAGCAGTATACTATCCGGGACAGGGACGAACTATGGCTACACCTTC.

The J gene is TRBJ1-3, the V gene TRBV24-1; 8 bases match TRBD1. The CDR3 is 18 amino acids. From germline, CDR1 is KGHDR and CDR2 SFDVKD. V was clipped by 1 base and J by 0 bases; unmatched bases: 7. The CDR3, as DNA: TGTGCCACCAGTGATTTAAGGGGGGACAGGAGCTCTGGAAACACCATATATTTT. This encodes CATSDLRGDRSSGNTIYF.

The chain carries TRBV5-4 and TRBJ2-7, with D possibly being TRBD2 (5 bases). The CDR3 extends over 14 amino acids. Per germline, CDR1 SGHNT and CDR2 YYREEE (reference sequence). V lost 4 bases and J lost 0, with 11 bases in between. DNA for the CDR3: TGTGCCAGCAGCCCGGACTCGAGCTCCTACGAGCAGTACTTC. Translating gives CASSPDSSSYEQYF.

This clone was counted once. This CDR3 reads CASSASGSPDTQYF. CDR3 bases: TGTGCCAGCAGCGCTAGCGGGAGTCCGGATACGCAGTATTTT. The chain has TRBV9 and TRBJ2-3; 10 bases are a match to TRBD2. The V segment lost 3 bases and the J segment 6 bases; nucleotides outside the gene matches: 4. The CDR3 has 14 residues. Germline values: CDR1 SGDLS, CDR2 YYNGEE. The full variable domain, its missing parts supplied by reference TRBV9 and TRBJ2-3, is DSGVTQTPKHLITATGQRVTLRCSPRSGDLSVYWYQQSLDQGLQFLIQYYNGEERAKGNILERFSAQQFPDLHSELNLSSLELGDSALYFCASSASGSPDTQYFGPGTRLTVL.

This clone occurred a few times. The genes are TRBV6-2 or TRBV6-3 and TRBJ2-7; tentatively, D is TRBD1 (6 bases). Germline CDR1 reads MNHEY; CDR2 reads SVGEGT. The CDR3 runs 14 residues. The V and J ends lost 0 bases and 0 bases respectively, with 6 bases between them. CDR3 protein: CASSYSDSSYEQYF. The CDR3 nucleotides read TGTGCCAGCAGTTACTCGGACAGCTCCTACGAGCAGTACTTC.

This chain uses TRBV7-2 with TRBJ2-7; D is uncertain. Germline-derived CDR1 and CDR2 are SGHTA and FQGNSA. The CDR3 is 16 residues long. Trimming stripped 4 bases from V and 2 bases from J, with 18 bases between. The CDR3 DNA is TGTGCCAGCAGCTCGAAATGGATTGAAAGGCCCTACGAGCAGTACTTC. Translated: CASSSKWIERPYEQYF.